Here is one T cell receptor (beta chain) with its context. The antigen remains undetermined. These data belong to a study of T-cell memory formation after mild COVID-19. Study summary: TCR clusters mostly belonged to single donors. Study results and caveats: Largely, contracting CD4+ clones fell within CM and EM, and contracting CD8+ clones within EMRA. Clones contracting over day 15 to 85 were CD4/CD8 balanced, with later expanders leaning CD4+.

Amplification by 5'RACE using constant-segment primers produced TCR alpha and TCR beta cDNA libraries that carried sample barcodes and UMIs. TCRdb reprocessed the 5' RACE reads with MiXCR, giving one entry per CDR3 protein. The sample yields approximately 150,000 distinct CDR3 sequences, about 14% seen once. The TCR originated in an adult woman who had mild COVID-19 (a few samples of this study predate the infection). Cell type and time point are not known. Sequences were obtained from PBMCs or a T cell subset sorted from them (not recorded which).

The chain's CDR3 is CASSLAGRAGELFF. The CDR3 DNA reads TGCGCCAGCAGCTTGGCCGGACGAGCCGGGGAGCTGTTTTTT. The gene calls are TRBV5-1 and TRBJ2-2, with D unclear. CDR1 and CDR2 (germline): SGHRS, YFSETQ. This CDR3 spans 14 amino acids. The V and J ends lost 0 bases and 6 bases respectively, with 9 bases between them.